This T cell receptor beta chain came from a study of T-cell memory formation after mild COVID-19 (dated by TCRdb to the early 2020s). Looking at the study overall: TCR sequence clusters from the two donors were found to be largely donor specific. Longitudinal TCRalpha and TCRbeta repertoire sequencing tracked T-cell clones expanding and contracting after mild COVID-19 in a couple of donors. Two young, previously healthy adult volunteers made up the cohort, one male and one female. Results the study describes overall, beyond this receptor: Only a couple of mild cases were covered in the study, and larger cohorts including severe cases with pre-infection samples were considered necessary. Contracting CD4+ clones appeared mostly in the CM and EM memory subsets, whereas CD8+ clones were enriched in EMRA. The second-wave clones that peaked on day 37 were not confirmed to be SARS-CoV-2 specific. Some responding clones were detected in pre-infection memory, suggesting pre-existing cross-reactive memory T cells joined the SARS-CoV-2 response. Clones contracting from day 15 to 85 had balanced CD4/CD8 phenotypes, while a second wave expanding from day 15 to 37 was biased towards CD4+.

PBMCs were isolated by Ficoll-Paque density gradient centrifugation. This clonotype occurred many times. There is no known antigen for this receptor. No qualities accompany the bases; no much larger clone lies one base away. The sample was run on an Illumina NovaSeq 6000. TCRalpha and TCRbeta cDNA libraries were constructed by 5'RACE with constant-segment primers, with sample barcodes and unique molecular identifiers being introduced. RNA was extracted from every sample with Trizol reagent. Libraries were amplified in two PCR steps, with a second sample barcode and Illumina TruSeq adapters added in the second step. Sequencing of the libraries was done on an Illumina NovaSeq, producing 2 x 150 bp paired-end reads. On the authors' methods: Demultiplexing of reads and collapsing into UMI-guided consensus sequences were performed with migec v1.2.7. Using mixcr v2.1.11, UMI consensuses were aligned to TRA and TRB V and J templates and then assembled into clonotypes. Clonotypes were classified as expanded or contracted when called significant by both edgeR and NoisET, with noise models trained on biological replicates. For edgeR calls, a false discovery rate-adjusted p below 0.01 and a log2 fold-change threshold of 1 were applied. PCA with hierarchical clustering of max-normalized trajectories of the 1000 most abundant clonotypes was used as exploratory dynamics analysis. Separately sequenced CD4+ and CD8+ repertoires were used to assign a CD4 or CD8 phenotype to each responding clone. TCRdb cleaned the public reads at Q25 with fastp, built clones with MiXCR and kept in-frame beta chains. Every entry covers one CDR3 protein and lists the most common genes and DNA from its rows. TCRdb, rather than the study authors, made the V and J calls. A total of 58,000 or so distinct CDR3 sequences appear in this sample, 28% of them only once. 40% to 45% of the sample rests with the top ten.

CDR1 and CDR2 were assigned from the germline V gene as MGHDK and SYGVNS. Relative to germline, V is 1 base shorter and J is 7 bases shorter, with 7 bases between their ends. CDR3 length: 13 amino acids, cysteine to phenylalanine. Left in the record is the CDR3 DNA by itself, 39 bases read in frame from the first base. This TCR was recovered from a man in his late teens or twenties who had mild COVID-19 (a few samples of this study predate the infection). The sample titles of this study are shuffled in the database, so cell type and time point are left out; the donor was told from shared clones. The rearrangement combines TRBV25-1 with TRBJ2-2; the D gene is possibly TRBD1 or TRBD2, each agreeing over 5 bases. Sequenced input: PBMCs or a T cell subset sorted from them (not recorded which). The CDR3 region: CASSESGGGELFF. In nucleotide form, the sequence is TGTGCCAGCAGTGAATCTGGGGGCGGGGAGCTGTTTTTT.